Each of the 32 T cell receptor beta chains below was sequenced from the same sample in a study of T cell responses to AZD1222 COVID-19 vaccine. Sequencing used immunoSEQ multiplex PCR; TCRdb keeps in-frame clones, though not all of them. The sample carries about 180,000 clones, nearly 95% recorded once. The sequencing here drew on peripheral blood, taken 28 days after the second AZD1222 dose. These receptor sequences come from an adult who received the AZD1222 COVID-19 vaccine.

This sequence joins TRBV7-3 and TRBJ2-2; D is possibly TRBD2 (6 bases). Germline CDR1 reads SGHTA; CDR2 reads FQGTGA. V was pared by 1 base and J by 1 base, with 13 bases between. CDR3 length: 17 amino acids. CDR3 sequence: CASSLMGSGRNTGELFF. CDR3 DNA: TGTGCCAGCAGCTTAATGGGTAGCGGCCGGAACACCGGGGAGCTGTTTTTT.

CDR3 sequence (DNA): TGTGCCAGCAGCGTAGCGGGACAGGGTGGTGGCTACACCTTC. Protein product: CASSVAGQGGGYTF. The chain is built from TRBV9 and TRBJ1-2, with 9 bases aligning to TRBD1. The CDR3 sequence is 14 residues long. V gave up 0 bases and J gave up 7 bases; unmatched junction bases: 4. In germline, CDR1 is SGDLS, CDR2 YYNGEE.

In DNA, the CDR3 is TGCGCCAGCAGCCCTCCCGATTCGGATTATTATGGCTACACCTTC. Its translation: CASSPPDSDYYGYTF. The chain uses TRBV4-1 and TRBJ1-2; D not resolved. V lost 4 bases, J lost 5 bases, and 17 bases lay in between. Per germline, CDR1 MGHRA and CDR2 YSYEKL. This CDR3 spans 15 amino acids.

The rearrangement uses TRBV28 and TRBJ1-5, with 7 bases that match TRBD1. V was clipped by 6 bases and J by 2 bases; unmatched bases: 10. This CDR3 contains 16 residues. Per germline, CDR1 MDHEN and CDR2 SYDVKM. The CDR3 region is CASSQYRQGGNQPQHF. CDR3 in DNA: TGTGCCAGCAGCCAATACCGACAGGGTGGCAATCAGCCCCAGCATTTT.

This chain links TRBV6-1 with TRBJ2-7; the D gene is possibly TRBD2 (6 bases). Germline assignment: CDR1 MNHNS and CDR2 SASEGT. Trimming removed 3 bases from V and 10 bases from J, with 25 bases in between. This CDR3 has 16 amino acids. CDR3 region: CASSEARAGQRIRQYF. The CDR3 bases are TGTGCCAGCAGTGAGGCGCGAGCGGGCCAGCGCATTCGTCAGTACTTC.

This clone came up once. V gene TRBV6-2 or TRBV6-3 combines with J gene TRBJ2-1; no firm D call. The CDR3 has 14 residues. Germline CDR1 reads MNHEY; CDR2 reads SVGEGT. With 2 bases removed from V and 9 bases from J, the gap between germline ends came to 14 bases. The CDR3 DNA is TGTGCCAGCAGTTACCTTCTTGACGGAGCTGAGCAGTTCTTC. It specifies CASSYLLDGAEQFF.

This clone was counted only a few times. The chain employs TRBV14 and TRBJ1-2, with D uncertain. The germline V gene encodes CDR1 SGHDN and CDR2 FVKESK. CDR3 size: 15 residues. V lost 0 bases and J lost 2, with 10 bases in between. CDR3 sequence (DNA): TGTGCCAGCAGCCAAGATCTTGGCAGGAACTATGGCTACACCTTC. Amino acids: CASSQDLGRNYGYTF.

The chain couples TRBV19 to TRBJ2-3; 7 bases line up with TRBD1. The CDR3 loop spans 15 amino acids. V lost 4 bases and J lost 1; bases outside the gene matches: 5. From germline, CDR1 is LNHDA and CDR2 SQIVND (reference sequence). In nucleotides, the CDR3 is TGTGCCAGTAGTACAGAGGACAGGCGCACAGATACGCAGTATTTT. Translating it yields CASSTEDRRTDTQYF. Drawing the rest from reference TRBV19 and TRBJ2-3, the complete variable domain is DGGITQSPKYLFRKEGQNVTLSCEQNLNHDAMYWYRQDPGQGLRLIYYSQIVNDFQKGDIAEGYSVSREKKESFPLTVTSAQKNPTAFYLCASSTEDRRTDTQYFGPGTRLTVL.

The gene calls are TRBV4-1 and TRBJ1-4; unclear D gene. Germline values: CDR1 MGHRA, CDR2 YSYEKL. Between the trimmed V and J ends, which lost 2 bases and 4 bases, there was a span of 11 bases. The CDR3 sequence is 15 residues long. CDR3 region: CASSQNSGNNEKLFF. Written as DNA, the CDR3 is TGCGCCAGCAGCCAAAATTCCGGGAATAATGAAAAACTGTTTTTT.

The V and J genes are TRBV6-5 and TRBJ2-2, with D tentatively TRBD1 (5 bases). The V end was cut by 5 bases, the J end by 6 bases, with 10 bases between. This CDR3 is 13 amino acids long. The germline CDR1 and CDR2 sequences are MNHEY and SVGAGI. The chain's CDR3 is CASSPNRPGELFF. The CDR3 region has the DNA TGTGCCAGCAGTCCTAACAGGCCCGGGGAGCTGTTTTTT.

The chain uses TRBV2 and TRBJ1-2, with 7 positions matching TRBD1. This CDR3 region has 15 residues. Trimming cost V 6 bases and J 1 base; bases outside gene matches: 8. Looked up from germline, CDR1 is SNHLY and CDR2 is FYNNEI. CDR3 amino acids: CASRGGQRYNYGYTF. DNA of the CDR3: TGTGCCAGCAGAGGGGGACAGAGATATAACTATGGCTACACCTTC.

The chain is built from TRBV7-2 and TRBJ2-5, with 12 nucleotides matching TRBD1. CDR3 length equals 16 residues. Germline V gene lookup returns CDR1 SGHTA and CDR2 FQGNSA. V lost 5 bases and J lost 5; bases outside the gene matches: 9. The CDR3 nucleotides are TGTGCCAGCAGCATGCAGGGACAGGGGGCTCGCGAGACCCAGTACTTC. Residues: CASSMQGQGARETQYF.

The chain joins TRBV7-9 to TRBJ1-3; D unclear. Germline CDR1 is SEHNR and CDR2 is FQNEAQ (reference sequence). This CDR3 has 15 amino acids. V lost 2 bases, J lost 4 bases, and 12 bases lay in between. CDR3 DNA: TGTGCCAGCAGCTTACGCGTCAAGCGGGGAAACACCATATATTTT. Protein: CASSLRVKRGNTIYF.

V and J are TRBV28 and TRBJ2-3; 7 nucleotides match TRBD1. The V gene's germline CDR1 is MDHEN and CDR2 SYDVKM. J was trimmed by 12 bases and V by 7 bases; bases with no gene match: 10. The CDR3 covers 12 residues. The CDR3 region has the DNA TGTGCCAGCAACCAACAGGGGATGGACCAGTATTTT. Translating it yields CASNQQGMDQYF.

This sequence joins TRBV28 and TRBJ2-7; the match to TRBD2 covers 11 bases. Germline V gives CDR1 MDHEN, CDR2 SYDVKM. The CDR3 has 15 residues. V gave up 6 bases and J gave up 7 bases; unmatched junction bases: 11. The CDR3 protein is CASRRTSGRSGEQYF. CDR3 nucleotides: TGTGCCAGCAGGCGAACTAGCGGGAGATCTGGAGAGCAGTACTTC.

This clone was counted a few times. The V gene is TRBV2, the J gene TRBJ1-1; D may be TRBD1 (5 bases). Trimming took 1 base from V and 3 from J, leaving 9 bases between them. Germline loops: CDR1 SNHLY, CDR2 FYNNEI. This CDR3 spans 14 amino acids. The DNA of the CDR3 is TGTGCCAGCAGTGAAGGGGACCTCTACACTGAAGCTTTCTTT. Translating it yields CASSEGDLYTEAFF.

This clone was found once. Other DNA sequences in this sample translate to the same CDR3. The chain joins TRBV7-9 to TRBJ1-1, with 10 bases lining up with TRBD1. CDR1 is SEHNR, CDR2 FQNEAQ, per germline (reference sequence). The CDR3 runs to 15 residues. J gave up 5 bases and V 1 base, and 4 bases lay outside the gene matches. The CDR3 DNA follows: TGTGCCAGCAGCTTAGGGGACAGGGGAAGGACTGAAGCTTTCTTT. Encoded protein: CASSLGDRGRTEAFF.

V gene TRBV19 combines with J gene TRBJ2-7; D unclear. Germline CDR1 LNHDA, CDR2 SQIVND (reference sequence). There are 13 residues in the CDR3. The V end lost 3 bases, the J end lost 0 bases, and 6 bases lay between the germline ends. The CDR3 DNA sequence: TGTGCCAGTAGTATTGAGAGCTCCTACGAGCAGTACTTC. The encoded protein is CASSIESSYEQYF.

This clone has only a few counts. This chain connects TRBV7-3 to TRBJ2-2; 8 bases map to TRBD2. Germline CDR1 is SGHTA and CDR2 is FQGTGA. Germline trimming cut 11 bases from V and 4 bases from J; bases unmatched to any gene: 12. The CDR3 consists of 15 residues. CDR3 sequence: CAQTGGRTSTGELFF. CDR3 coding DNA: TGTGCCCAGACTGGCGGGAGGACTAGCACCGGGGAGCTGTTTTTT.

The chain uses TRBV5-1 and TRBJ1-1; TRBD1 agrees at 9 bases. The V gene's germline CDR1 is SGHRS and CDR2 YFSETQ. With V trimmed by 3 bases and J by 2 bases, 5 bases remained unmatched. This CDR3 contains 15 residues. The CDR3 DNA reads TGCGCCAGCAGCTCCGGGACAGGGAGAAACACTGAAGCTTTCTTT. Translating gives CASSSGTGRNTEAFF.

The table lists this clone with a count of one. This sequence joins TRBV6-5 and TRBJ1-2, with a tentative D call TRBD1 (5 bases). Per the germline V gene, CDR1 is MNHEY and CDR2 is SVGAGI. This CDR3 region has 16 residues. With 0 bases removed from V and 7 bases from J, the gap between germline ends came to 18 bases. Here the CDR3 reads CASSYSIRQGTGGYTF. The CDR3 region has the DNA TGTGCCAGCAGTTACTCGATAAGGCAGGGTACAGGTGGCTACACCTTC.

The rearrangement links TRBV4-3 to TRBJ1-3; 7 bases match TRBD1. V lost 1 base and J lost 4; bases outside the gene matches: 13. CDR1 and CDR2 from the germline V gene are LGHNA and YSLEER. The CDR3 contains 18 residues. DNA for the CDR3: TGCGCCAGCAGCCAAGCTGGGTATGTACAGGGGCGCGGAAACACCATATATTTT. Protein product: CASSQAGYVQGRGNTIYF.

The chain couples TRBV27 to TRBJ2-1, with 7 bases that match TRBD2. V shed 5 bases and J 5 bases; nucleotides not matched to a gene: 6. Germline V gene sequence: CDR1 MNHEY, CDR2 SMNVEV (reference sequence). This CDR3 has 14 residues. CDR3 protein: CASSPGTTNNEQFF. The CDR3 region has the DNA TGTGCCAGCAGTCCCGGGACTACCAACAATGAGCAGTTCTTC.

The chain recombines TRBV7-2 with TRBJ1-4; no reliable D call. With 5 bases removed from V and 8 bases from J, the gap between germline ends came to 18 bases. Germline values: CDR1 SGHTA, CDR2 FQGNSA. The CDR3 has 15 amino acids. The CDR3 bases are TGTGCCAGCAGCGACAATCGAGGGTCGGGGGAAAAACTGTTTTTT. Translating gives CASSDNRGSGEKLFF.

The rearrangement joins TRBV27 to TRBJ1-2; 10 bases map to TRBD1. With 4 bases clipped from V and 8 bases from J, the junction kept 13 bases outside the gene matches. CDR3 length: 16 amino acids. The germline gives CDR1 MNHEY, CDR2 SMNVEV (reference sequence). CDR3 bases: TGTGCCAGCAGTTCACCGACAGGGGGCGGGATAAAAGGCTACACCTTC. Protein: CASSSPTGGGIKGYTF.

There are a few counts of this clone. The V call is TRBV5-1, the J call TRBJ2-5; D ambiguous. The CDR3 totals 13 residues. In germline, CDR1 is SGHRS, CDR2 YFSETQ. Trimming shortened V by 2 bases and J by 5 bases, and 10 bases separated the two germline ends. Written as DNA, the CDR3 is TGCGCCAGCAGCTTTGAGGTTTCGGAGACCCAGTACTTC. Protein: CASSFEVSETQYF.

The V and J genes are TRBV27 and TRBJ1-1; TRBD1 is a possible D gene (6 bases). Germline CDR1 reads MNHEY; CDR2 reads SMNVEV (reference sequence). This CDR3 is built from 13 residues. The germline V and J ends were trimmed by 4 bases and 5 bases, with 11 bases remaining between them. The DNA of the CDR3 is TGTGCCAGCAGTTCAGGGGAGAGAACTGAAGCTTTCTTT. Amino acids: CASSSGERTEAFF.

The DNA for the CDR3 is TGTGCCAGCAGAGAAAGTTTGGCTACGGGCGAGCAGTACTTC. Protein sequence: CASRESLATGEQYF. This chain connects TRBV7-3 to TRBJ2-7; D not certain. The V end was cut by 6 bases, the J end by 6 bases, with 18 bases between. This CDR3 has 14 amino acids. Germline assignment: CDR1 SGHTA and CDR2 FQGTGA. Drawing the rest from reference TRBV7-3 and TRBJ2-7, the complete variable domain is GAGVSQTPSNKVTEKGKYVELRCDPISGHTALYWYRQSLGQGPEFLIYFQGTGAADDSGLPNDRFFAVRPEGSVSTLKIQRTERGDSAVYLCASRESLATGEQYFGPGTRLTVT.

The chain employs TRBV5-1 and TRBJ2-2; no firm D call. Trimming cost V 5 bases and J 0 bases, with 14 bases left between them. This CDR3 spans 16 amino acids. Germline V gene lookup returns CDR1 SGHRS and CDR2 YFSETQ. This CDR3 reads CASSQMSLTNTGELFF. For the CDR3, the DNA is TGCGCCAGCAGTCAAATGAGTTTGACGAACACCGGGGAGCTGTTTTTT.

The J gene is TRBJ2-1, the V gene TRBV29-1; unclear D gene. The V end was cut by 4 bases, the J end by 4 bases, with 8 bases between. The CDR3 loop spans 12 amino acids. The germline CDR1 and CDR2 sequences are SQVTM and ANQGSEA. The CDR3 DNA reads as TGCAGCGTTGTGTGGTTATACAATGAGCAGTTCTTC. This codes for CSVVWLYNEQFF.

The rearrangement uses TRBV11-2 and TRBJ1-6; D remains unclear. Trimming removed 5 bases from V and 5 bases from J, with 13 bases in between. This CDR3 spans 15 amino acids. Looked up from germline, CDR1 is SGHAT and CDR2 is FQNNGV. The CDR3 loop is CASSAGSGHNSPLHF. The CDR3 region has the DNA TGTGCCAGCAGCGCCGGAAGTGGGCATAATTCACCCCTCCACTTT.

The rearrangement uses TRBV11-2 and TRBJ1-3, with D possibly matching TRBD1 (6 bases). V gave up 1 base and J gave up 0 bases, with 10 bases separating them. The CDR3 totals 16 residues. Germline assignment: CDR1 SGHAT and CDR2 FQNNGV. In DNA, the CDR3 is TGTGCCAGCAGCTTAGGGGCCAGGGGCTCTGGAAACACCATATATTTT. This codes for CASSLGARGSGNTIYF. The complete variable domain, with remaining parts taken from reference TRBV11-2 and TRBJ1-3, reads EAGVAQSPRYKIIEKRQSVAFWCNPISGHATLYWYQQILGQGPKLLIQFQNNGVVDDSQLPKDRFSAERLKGVDSTLKIQPAKLEDSAVYLCASSLGARGSGNTIYFGEGSWLTVV.